These 21 T cell receptor beta chains were all obtained from the same sample, sequenced in a study of blood T cell repertoires in COVID-19. Libraries were prepared by immunoSEQ multiplex PCR; TCRdb keeps only in-frame clonotypes and omits some of them. The profile covers approximately 380,000 clones, with 88% appearing a single time and less than 1.5% taken by the ten largest. The specimen sequenced was PBMCs or T cells enriched from blood (not recorded which). The receptors were sampled from a young woman who had recovered from COVID-19.

The chain employs TRBV6-5 and TRBJ2-7; D gene uncertain. The V end lost 2 bases, the J end lost 7 bases, and 6 bases lay between the germline ends. CDR1 and CDR2 from the germline V gene are MNHEY and SVGAGI. This CDR3 spans 11 amino acids. CDR3 residues: CASSYTAEQYF. The CDR3 region has the DNA TGTGCCAGCAGTTACACTGCGGAGCAGTACTTC.

This clone was picked up one time. The gene calls are TRBV18 and TRBJ2-1; D is ambiguous. Germline-derived CDR1 and CDR2 are KGHSH and LQKENI. The CDR3 is 14 residues long. The V end was cut by 3 bases, the J end by 6 bases, with 12 bases between. CDR3 residues: CASSPLLSGNEQFF. Written as DNA, the CDR3 is TGTGCCAGCTCACCCCTTCTCTCGGGCAATGAGCAGTTCTTC. The full variable domain, in which reference TRBV18 and TRBJ2-1 provide the parts outside the CDR3, is NAGVMQNPRHLVRRRGQEARLRCSPMKGHSHVYWYRQLPEEGLKFMVYLQKENIIDESGMPKERFSAEFPKEGPSILRIQQVVRGDSAAYFCASSPLLSGNEQFFGPGTRLTVL.

V gene TRBV30 combines with J gene TRBJ2-7; TRBD1 aligns across 7 bases. CDR3 size: 14 residues. Per germline, CDR1 GTSNPN and CDR2 SVGIG (reference sequence). With V trimmed by 4 bases and J by 2 bases, 8 bases remained unmatched. This CDR3 reads CAWTVTGVTYEQYF. The CDR3 nucleotides read TGTGCCTGGACAGTAACAGGGGTAACCTACGAGCAGTACTTC. Full variable domain (missing parts from reference TRBV30 and TRBJ2-7): SQTIHQWPATLVQPVGSPLSLECTVEGTSNPNLYWYRQAAGRGLQLLFYSVGIGQISSEVPQNLSASRPQDRQFILSSKKLLLSDSGFYLCAWTVTGVTYEQYFGPGTRLTVT.

The chain uses TRBV19 and TRBJ1-1; D gene uncertain. Trimming shortened V by 6 bases and J by 3 bases, and 14 bases separated the two germline ends. Germline V gene lookup returns CDR1 LNHDA and CDR2 SQIVND (reference sequence). The CDR3 extends over 14 amino acids. The DNA of the CDR3 is TGTGCCAGTAGAATCGGACGGGGAGACACTGAAGCTTTCTTT. Its protein is CASRIGRGDTEAFF.

The chain couples TRBV6-6 to TRBJ2-2, with D tentatively TRBD1 (5 bases). Germline V CDR1 and CDR2: MNHNY, SVGAGI (reference sequence). V lost 7 bases and J 7 bases, leaving 13 bases between the germline ends. The CDR3 runs to 13 residues. CDR3 loop: CASNKGMGGELFF. The CDR3 region has the DNA TGTGCCAGCAATAAGGGGATGGGCGGGGAGCTGTTTTTT.

The V call is TRBV19, the J call TRBJ1-2; D is unresolved. V was clipped by 3 bases and J by 4 bases, with 18 bases between them. This CDR3 region has 16 residues. Germline loops: CDR1 LNHDA, CDR2 SQIVND (reference sequence). In DNA form, the CDR3 reads TGTGCCAGTAGTATTGGTGGGGAGAAGGGCTCCTATGGCTACACCTTC. Translation: CASSIGGEKGSYGYTF.

CDR3 sequence: CASSVQGSDSHYQPQHF. CDR3 DNA sequence: TGCGCCAGCAGTGTTCAAGGCAGCGACAGCCATTATCAGCCCCAGCATTTT. This sequence joins TRBV23-1 and TRBJ1-5; weak D call: TRBD1 (5 bases). TRBV23-1 is an open reading frame whose function is uncertain. The CDR3 totals 17 residues. Trimming took 5 bases from V and 5 from J, leaving 22 bases between them.

This clone was found a few times. The V and J genes are TRBV11-2 and TRBJ1-3, with D tentatively TRBD1 (6 bases). Trimming removed 2 bases at V and 3 bases at J, with 14 bases between. CDR3 length: 16 residues. The germline V gene encodes CDR1 SGHAT and CDR2 FQNNGV. The CDR3 nucleotides are TGTGCCAGCAGCTTACAGGGGAAGGCAGGTGGAAACACCATATATTTT. The encoded protein is CASSLQGKAGGNTIYF. The entire variable domain, with the rest obtained from reference TRBV11-2 and TRBJ1-3, is as follows: EAGVAQSPRYKIIEKRQSVAFWCNPISGHATLYWYQQILGQGPKLLIQFQNNGVVDDSQLPKDRFSAERLKGVDSTLKIQPAKLEDSAVYLCASSLQGKAGGNTIYFGEGSWLTVV.

V and J are TRBV7-5 and TRBJ2-3; the DNA was not used to check the table's D call, TRBD1. TRBV7-5 is given as a pseudogene. The length of the CDR3 is 17 residues. The CDR3 coding sequence is TGTGCCAGAAGCTTAGGGGTACAGGGTCGCCGTACAGATACGCAGTATTTT. The encoded protein is CARSLGVQGRRTDTQYF.

The chain is built from TRBV19 and TRBJ1-1, with a possible D match to TRBD1 (5 bases). The V and J ends lost 4 bases and 6 bases respectively, with 15 bases between them. CDR3 length: 14 amino acids. CDR1 and CDR2 from the germline V gene are LNHDA and SQIVND (reference sequence). The CDR3 here is CASSTRDNLAEAFF. The CDR3 bases are TGTGCCAGTAGTACCAGGGATAACTTGGCTGAAGCTTTCTTT.

This chain uses TRBV5-5 with TRBJ1-2; 8 bases map to TRBD1. Germline V gives CDR1 SGHKS, CDR2 YYEKEE (reference sequence). This CDR3 has 17 residues. J lost 0 bases, V lost 2 bases, and 9 bases had no gene match. CDR3 sequence (DNA): TGTGCCAGCAGCTTCCGGGACAGGATGGAAACTAACTATGGCTACACCTTC. This encodes CASSFRDRMETNYGYTF. The whole variable domain, filled in from reference TRBV5-5 and TRBJ1-2, reads DAGVTQSPTHLIKTRGQQVTLRCSPISGHKSVSWYQQVLGQGPQFIFQYYEKEERGRGNFPDRFSARQFPNYSSELNVNALLLGDSALYLCASSFRDRMETNYGYTFGSGTRLTVV.

The chain combines TRBV6-2 or TRBV6-3 with TRBJ1-6, with a tentative D call TRBD1 (6 bases). V lost 4 bases and J 0 bases, leaving 19 bases between the germline ends. The CDR3 is 19 residues long. Germline CDR1 MNHEY, CDR2 SVGEGT. The CDR3 DNA reads as TGTGCCAGCAGTTCTCACCTCACAGGGACCTTCTCCTATAATTCACCCCTCCACTTT. Amino acid sequence: CASSSHLTGTFSYNSPLHF.

This clone has only one observation. The chain is built from TRBV18 and TRBJ2-5; D unclear. From germline, CDR1 is KGHSH and CDR2 LQKENI. CDR3 size: 14 residues. V was pared by 2 bases and J by 3 bases, with 10 bases between. CDR3 DNA: TGTGCCAGCTCACCAGATCTGGAGAAAGAGACCCAGTACTTC. This codes for CASSPDLEKETQYF.

This chain joins TRBV7-2 and TRBJ1-1, with D possibly matching TRBD1 (6 bases). There are 13 residues in the CDR3. The ends were cut back, 5 bases at V and 8 bases at J, with 15 bases in the middle. Germline V gene lookup returns CDR1 SGHTA and CDR2 FQGNSA. The CDR3 region is CASSTRTDYEAFF. The CDR3 region has the DNA TGTGCCAGCAGCACGCGGACAGACTACGAAGCTTTCTTT.

This chain links TRBV12-5 with TRBJ2-5; TRBD2 matches 15 bases. Trimming at V came to 0 bases and at J to 2 bases, leaving 4 bases not matched to a gene. The CDR3 covers 18 residues. The V gene's germline CDR1 is LGHNT and CDR2 FRNRAP. CDR3: CASGLVGTSGGYQETQYF. CDR3 nucleotides: TGTGCTAGTGGTTTGGTAGGGACTAGCGGGGGGTATCAAGAGACCCAGTACTTC.

The chain couples TRBV2 to TRBJ1-4, with TRBD1 as a possible D gene (6 bases). Looked up from germline, CDR1 is SNHLY and CDR2 is FYNNEI. With 9 bases removed from V and 0 bases from J, the gap between germline ends came to 14 bases. This CDR3 spans 15 amino acids. CDR3 bases: TGTGCCAGTCTAACTCAGGGGTCAACTAATGAAAAACTGTTTTTT. Encoded protein: CASLTQGSTNEKLFF. The full variable domain, with the rest looked up from reference TRBV2 and TRBJ1-4, is EPEVTQTPSHQVTQMGQEVILRCVPISNHLYFYWYRQILGQKVEFLVSFYNNEISEKSEIFDDQFSVERPDGSNFTLKIRSTKLEDSAMYFCASLTQGSTNEKLFFGSGTQLSVL.

The chain is built from TRBV18 and TRBJ1-4; TRBD1 matches 8 bases. Germline values: CDR1 KGHSH, CDR2 LQKENI. V dropped 0 bases and J dropped 5; count of bases not matched to a gene: 2. This CDR3 is 15 amino acids long. The CDR3 bases are TGTGCCAGCTCACCACCCACAGGGGGAAATGAAAAACTGTTTTTT. This translates into CASSPPTGGNEKLFF.

This clone was counted between two and nine times. The chain recombines TRBV6-2 or TRBV6-3 with TRBJ1-5, with 7 bases fitting TRBD1. The V and J ends lost 5 bases and 7 bases, in that order; junction bases with no gene match: 8. The germline CDR1 and CDR2 sequences are MNHEY and SVGEGT. The length of the CDR3 is 14 residues. This CDR3 reads CASSDDRESQPQHF. For the CDR3, the DNA is TGTGCCAGCAGTGACGACAGGGAGAGCCAGCCCCAGCATTTT.

With regard to this clone: The sample holds other DNA sequences that translate to the same CDR3. The chain links TRBV18 to TRBJ1-1; 8 bases align to TRBD1. In germline, CDR1 is KGHSH, CDR2 LQKENI. This CDR3 has 13 amino acids. Unmatched junction bases numbered 5, after V lost 6 bases and J lost 5 bases. Here the CDR3 DNA reads TGTGCCAGCTCCGGACAGGGAGGTACTGAAGCTTTCTTT. Amino acid sequence: CASSGQGGTEAFF.

Remarks on this clone: The sample holds other DNA sequences that translate to the same CDR3. J is TRBJ2-7 and V is TRBV5-5; D possibly corresponds to TRBD1 (5 bases). Germline assignment: CDR1 SGHKS and CDR2 YYEKEE (reference sequence). Trimming cost V 1 base and J 0 bases, with 5 bases left between them. The CDR3 extends over 13 amino acids. The CDR3 DNA reads TGTGCCAGCAGCTTGCAGGGCTCCTACGAGCAGTACTTC. This gives the protein CASSLQGSYEQYF. The variable domain in full, with the rest retrieved from reference TRBV5-5 and TRBJ2-7, is DAGVTQSPTHLIKTRGQQVTLRCSPISGHKSVSWYQQVLGQGPQFIFQYYEKEERGRGNFPDRFSARQFPNYSSELNVNALLLGDSALYLCASSLQGSYEQYFGPGTRLTVT.

CDR3 nucleotides: TGCAGTGCCCCGCTAACCGGGGAGCTGTTTTTT. Translation gives CSAPLTGELFF. The rearrangement uses TRBV20-1 and TRBJ2-2; D gene unclear. CDR3 size: 11 residues. Germline V lookup: CDR1 DFQATT, CDR2 SNEGSKA (reference sequence). Trimming cost V 6 bases and J 5 bases, with 7 bases left between them.